These 30 T cell receptor beta chains share one sample of origin, sequenced in a study of blood T cell repertoires in COVID-19. Libraries were prepared by immunoSEQ multiplex PCR; TCRdb keeps only in-frame clonotypes and omits some of them. Altogether 100,000 to 150,000 clones are present, over 75% being singletons, with the ten largest covering 3% to 4.5%. The sequencing sample was made of peripheral blood. All receptors come from a woman in her sixties with acute or convalescent COVID-19.

This chain links TRBV20-1 with TRBJ2-4; 8 nucleotides align to TRBD2. The V gene's germline CDR1 is DFQATT and CDR2 SNEGSKA (reference sequence). The CDR3 spans 17 residues. V lost 3 bases, J lost 3 bases, and 13 bases stayed unmatched. CDR3: CSASSPLAGLVKNIQYF. CDR3 DNA sequence: TGCAGTGCTAGTTCCCCTCTAGCGGGCTTAGTCAAAAACATTCAGTACTTC.

The table lists this clone with a count of one. The V call is TRBV19, the J call TRBJ1-4; D gene unclear. There are 15 residues in the CDR3. Germline CDR1 and CDR2: LNHDA and SQIVND (reference sequence). Trimming took 4 bases from V and 4 from J, leaving 13 bases between them. CDR3 nucleotides: TGTGCCAGTAGTAGTTCGTCAGGTTATAATGAAAAACTGTTTTTT. Its translation is CASSSSSGYNEKLFF. Together with reference TRBV19 and TRBJ1-4, the CDR3 gives the full variable domain: DGGITQSPKYLFRKEGQNVTLSCEQNLNHDAMYWYRQDPGQGLRLIYYSQIVNDFQKGDIAEGYSVSREKKESFPLTVTSAQKNPTAFYLCASSSSSGYNEKLFFGSGTQLSVL.

The chain uses TRBV10-3 and TRBJ2-2; 8 bases map to TRBD2. The CDR3 spans 13 residues. Germline V CDR1 and CDR2: ENHRY, SYGVKD. Unmatched junction bases numbered 2, after V lost 6 bases and J lost 5 bases. In nucleotides, the CDR3 is TGTGCCATCAGCCCTAGCGGGACCGGGGAGCTGTTTTTT. It encodes CAISPSGTGELFF.

The gene calls are TRBV2 and TRBJ1-2; TRBD1 matches at 12 bases. The J segment lost 7 bases and the V segment lost 7 bases, leaving 7 bases of the junction unmatched. The CDR3 loop spans 14 amino acids. Germline values: CDR1 SNHLY, CDR2 FYNNEI. CDR3 in DNA: TGTGCCAGCAACTCCGGGACAGGGGGCAGTGGCTACACCTTC. Translating it yields CASNSGTGGSGYTF. The full variable domain, its missing parts supplied by reference TRBV2 and TRBJ1-2, is EPEVTQTPSHQVTQMGQEVILRCVPISNHLYFYWYRQILGQKVEFLVSFYNNEISEKSEIFDDQFSVERPDGSNFTLKIRSTKLEDSAMYFCASNSGTGGSGYTFGSGTRLTVV.

The V and J genes are TRBV9 and TRBJ2-5; TRBD2 matches 7 bases. Germline-derived CDR1 and CDR2 are SGDLS and YYNGEE. The V and J ends lost 5 bases and 3 bases, in that order; junction bases with no gene match: 13. This CDR3 comprises 16 residues. The CDR3 bases are TGTGCCAGCAGTCATCCCACGGGGCTAGCGGAAGAGACCCAGTACTTC. This gives the protein CASSHPTGLAEETQYF.

Regarding this clone: Other DNA sequences of this sample code for an identical CDR3. The chain links TRBV5-1 to TRBJ2-2; TRBD2 agrees at 7 bases. The CDR3 has 13 residues. Unmatched junction bases numbered 2, after V lost 4 bases and J lost 5 bases. Germline V lookup: CDR1 SGHRS, CDR2 YFSETQ. The CDR3 sequence is CASSPSGTGELFF. The CDR3 coding sequence is TGCGCCAGCAGCCCTAGCGGAACCGGGGAGCTGTTTTTT.

A single count supports this clone. V gene TRBV6-5 combines with J gene TRBJ1-2; D unresolved. The CDR3 runs 14 residues. The V end was cut by 6 bases, the J end by 0 bases, with 11 bases between. The V gene's germline CDR1 is MNHEY and CDR2 SVGAGI. The CDR3: CASRSFTANYGYTF. The CDR3 DNA follows: TGTGCCAGCAGGTCGTTCACAGCTAACTATGGCTACACCTTC.

The V call is TRBV28, the J call TRBJ1-4, with no clear D. The V gene lost 5 bases and the J gene lost 1 base, with 8 bases spanning the gap. CDR1 and CDR2 from the germline V gene are MDHEN and SYDVKM. CDR3 size: 14 residues. CDR3 coding DNA: TGTGCCAGCAGTACGACAATAACTAATGAAAAACTGTTTTTT. Amino acid sequence: CASSTTITNEKLFF.

The chain combines TRBV30 with TRBJ2-1; 10 nucleotides agree with TRBD2. The germline V gene encodes CDR1 GTSNPN and CDR2 SVGIG (reference sequence). V lost 4 bases and J lost 8; bases outside the gene matches: 11. The CDR3 is 15 amino acids. The chain's CDR3 is CAWMWGTSVTDEQFF. CDR3 in DNA: TGTGCCTGGATGTGGGGGACTAGCGTCACTGATGAGCAGTTCTTC.

The chain joins TRBV5-4 to TRBJ2-1; perhaps TRBD1 as D (5 bases). The germline CDR1 and CDR2 sequences are SGHNT and YYREEE (reference sequence). The CDR3 spans 14 residues. Trimming took off 1 base at V and 9 bases at J, with 14 bases between the two ends. The CDR3 region has the DNA TGTGCCAGCAGCTTGTTAGAAGGGGTCGGTGAGCAGTTCTTC. Translation gives CASSLLEGVGEQFF.

The gene calls are TRBV15 and TRBJ1-2; the D gene is possibly TRBD1 (5 bases). Germline lookup yields CDR1 LNHNV and CDR2 YYDKDF (reference sequence). The V end was cut by 0 bases, the J end by 2 bases, with 25 bases between. The length of the CDR3 is 20 residues. The chain's CDR3 is CATSRDLPDPDRPINYGYTF. The CDR3, as DNA: TGTGCCACCAGCAGAGATCTTCCGGACCCTGACAGACCGATAAACTATGGCTACACCTTC.

In this sample, this clone turned up once. The rearrangement uses TRBV28 and TRBJ2-7; 8 bases map to TRBD2. The germline V gene has CDR1 MDHEN and CDR2 SYDVKM. J gave up 4 bases and V 3 bases, and 5 bases lay outside the gene matches. This CDR3 comprises 14 residues. CDR3 amino acids: CASSFSGSTYEQYF. The DNA of the CDR3 is TGTGCCAGCAGTTTCAGCGGGAGTACTTACGAGCAGTACTTC.

V is TRBV12-3 or TRBV12-4 and J is TRBJ2-3; D gene ambiguous. The CDR3 loop spans 11 amino acids. Trimming shortened V by 6 bases and J by 9 bases, and 10 bases separated the two germline ends. The CDR3 here is CASRSGSTQYF. For the CDR3, the DNA is TGTGCCAGCAGGTCCGGGTCAACGCAGTATTTT.

The chain uses TRBV19 and TRBJ2-1; 10 nucleotides match TRBD2. Trimming at V came to 1 base and at J to 4 bases, leaving 1 base not matched to a gene. Germline V lookup: CDR1 LNHDA, CDR2 SQIVND (reference sequence). The CDR3 extends over 15 amino acids. The CDR3 is CASSIVSGRYNEQFF. The CDR3 nucleotides are TGTGCCAGTAGTATAGTTAGCGGGAGGTACAATGAGCAGTTCTTC.

The V call is TRBV28, the J call TRBJ2-5; D is unclear. Germline assignment: CDR1 MDHEN and CDR2 SYDVKM. CDR3 length: 13 amino acids. V was cut by 5 bases and J by 9 bases, with 16 bases left in between. DNA for the CDR3: TGTGCCAGCAGTCAACCCCCTGTTGAGGCCCAGTACTTC. As protein: CASSQPPVEAQYF.

This clone was seen just once. This rearrangement joins TRBV24-1 to TRBJ1-1, with unresolved D. The germline V and J ends were trimmed by 9 bases and 8 bases, with 12 bases remaining between them. CDR1 and CDR2 (germline): KGHDR, SFDVKD. The CDR3 spans 11 residues. The CDR3 region is CATSGMGEAFF. Written as DNA, the CDR3 is TGTGCCACCTCGGGAATGGGCGAAGCTTTCTTT.

This sequence joins TRBV7-2 and TRBJ2-5, with a weak D call TRBD2 (5 bases). Germline V gene sequence: CDR1 SGHTA, CDR2 FQGNSA. V gave up 5 bases and J gave up 2 bases, with 15 bases separating them. This CDR3 comprises 15 residues. The CDR3 DNA reads TGTGCCAGCAGCCGCCGAGTCGGGATACAAGAGACCCAGTACTTC. It specifies CASSRRVGIQETQYF.

Only one count was recorded for this clone. The chain couples TRBV5-1 to TRBJ2-2; TRBD1 matches 9 bases. This CDR3 has 14 residues. CDR1 and CDR2 (germline): SGHRS, YFSETQ. The V gene end was trimmed by 4 bases and the J gene end by 8 bases; junction bases not matched to a gene: 6. The CDR3 sequence is CASSRPGQGGELFF. Here the CDR3 DNA reads TGCGCCAGCAGCAGACCGGGACAGGGTGGGGAGCTGTTTTTT.

V usage is TRBV6-6 and J usage is TRBJ1-6; 9 bases align to TRBD1. The CDR3 totals 14 residues. Germline CDR1 MNHNY, CDR2 SVGAGI (reference sequence). The V and J ends lost 6 bases and 7 bases, in that order; junction bases with no gene match: 4. CDR3 protein: CASSIGQGNSPLHF. As DNA, the CDR3 is TGTGCCAGCAGCATAGGACAGGGGAATTCACCCCTCCACTTT.

The chain is built from TRBV5-6 and TRBJ1-2, with 7 positions matching TRBD1. Germline CDR1 is SGHDT and CDR2 is YYEEEE. Trimming took 4 bases from V and 5 from J; bases not matched to a gene: 5. There are 13 residues in the CDR3. DNA of the CDR3: TGTGCCAGCAGCACCCGGGACAGTTATGGCTACACCTTC. Its translation: CASSTRDSYGYTF.

The chain joins TRBV4-1 to TRBJ2-1, with 9 bases identical to TRBD2. Germline values: CDR1 MGHRA, CDR2 YSYEKL. J was trimmed by 7 bases and V by 0 bases; bases with no gene match: 7. The length of the CDR3 is 16 residues. For the CDR3, the DNA is TGCGCCAGCAGCCAAGAGTCGGCTAGCGGGATAAATGAGCAGTTCTTC. Protein: CASSQESASGINEQFF.

The V and J genes are TRBV29-1 and TRBJ1-2; 8 bases are a match to TRBD1. Looked up from germline, CDR1 is SQVTM and CDR2 is ANQGSEA. Germline trimming cut 3 bases from V and 7 bases from J; bases unmatched to any gene: 4. The CDR3 contains 12 residues. The DNA of the CDR3 is TGCAGCGTTGACAGGGGGCAAGGTGGCTACACCTTC. Residues: CSVDRGQGGYTF.

This clone was recorded only once. The V gene is TRBV6-5, the J gene TRBJ1-1, with D possibly being TRBD1 (5 bases). Germline V gene lookup returns CDR1 MNHEY and CDR2 SVGAGI. This CDR3 has 13 amino acids. Trimming left V 6 bases short and J 0 bases short, with 8 bases between. This CDR3 reads CASRDTLNTEAFF. In DNA form, the CDR3 reads TGTGCCAGCAGGGACACGCTGAACACTGAAGCTTTCTTT.

The chain carries TRBV6-5 and TRBJ1-5; D perhaps matches TRBD1 (5 bases). Looked up from germline, CDR1 is MNHEY and CDR2 is SVGAGI. The CDR3 is 16 amino acids. Trimming left V 4 bases short and J 2 bases short, with 15 bases between. CDR3 coding DNA: TGTGCCAGCAGTTTCCGGACACCCCAAGGCAATCAGCCCCAGCATTTT. Protein: CASSFRTPQGNQPQHF.

The chain carries TRBV18 and TRBJ1-1; the D is unclear. With 4 bases removed from V and 1 base from J, the gap between germline ends came to 13 bases. In germline, CDR1 is KGHSH, CDR2 LQKENI. This CDR3 comprises 15 residues. This chain's CDR3 is CASSLHAGPNTEAFF. The CDR3 coding sequence is TGTGCCAGCTCACTTCACGCAGGCCCGAACACTGAAGCTTTCTTT.

This chain uses TRBV19 with TRBJ1-5; TRBD1 matches 7 bases. The trim removed 1 base at V and 12 bases at J, leaving 3 bases unmatched. From germline, CDR1 is LNHDA and CDR2 SQIVND (reference sequence). The CDR3 is 12 amino acids. The DNA for the CDR3 is TGTGCCAGTAGTATAGGGGGACAGAACCAGCATTTT. This gives the protein CASSIGGQNQHF.

This rearrangement joins TRBV10-3 to TRBJ2-5; 9 bases match TRBD1. Germline V CDR1 and CDR2: ENHRY, SYGVKD. This CDR3 region has 14 residues. Trimming cost V 4 bases and J 5 bases; bases outside gene matches: 5. Here the CDR3 reads CAISATGGQETQYF. CDR3 sequence (DNA): TGTGCCATCAGTGCGACAGGGGGTCAGGAGACCCAGTACTTC.

This sequence joins TRBV15 and TRBJ2-3; D may be TRBD2 (5 bases). With 3 bases removed from V and 0 bases from J, the gap between germline ends came to 10 bases. The CDR3 totals 15 residues. Germline V gene data show CDR1 as LNHNV and CDR2 as YYDKDF (reference sequence). CDR3 sequence reads: CATSRVSGSTDTQYF. The CDR3 nucleotides are TGTGCCACCAGCAGGGTCTCGGGAAGCACAGATACGCAGTATTTT.

The chain is built from TRBV3-1 (or the pseudogene TRBV3-2) and TRBJ2-7; TRBD1 agrees at 7 bases. This CDR3 comprises 15 residues. Germline V gene sequence: CDR1 LGHDT, CDR2 YNNKEL (reference sequence). V shed 1 base, J shed 1 base, and the junction held 4 bases outside the gene matches. CDR3 loop: CASSQGQGLSYEQYV. The CDR3 DNA reads as TGTGCCAGCAGCCAAGGACAGGGCCTATCCTACGAGCAGTACGTC.

The chain combines TRBV6-5 with TRBJ1-1; 7 nucleotides match TRBD1. Germline CDR1 is MNHEY and CDR2 is SVGAGI. The V segment lost 9 bases and the J segment 0 bases; nucleotides outside the gene matches: 4. This CDR3 has 13 residues. CDR3 loop: CASTQGMNTEAFF. The CDR3 DNA sequence: TGTGCCAGTACACAGGGGATGAACACTGAAGCTTTCTTT.